The 21 T cell receptor beta chains listed next were all sequenced from one sample in a study of CD8 T cells in ankylosing spondylitis. Study results and caveats: What appeared characteristic of ankylosing spondylitis blood was a TCR beta motif of fewer than ten highly homologous variants.

For these receptors, no antigen is known. TCRdb re-called the 5' RACE reads through MiXCR, storing one row per CDR3 protein. The profile shows 750,000 to 850,000 distinct CDR3 sequences, approximately 10% of them singletons. Sequencing was performed on blood, either unsorted or a sorted T cell fraction (not recorded which). These receptors all come from a male donor with ankylosing spondylitis.

This clonotype was seen only a few times. The chain couples TRBV7-9 to TRBJ2-2; D ambiguous. This CDR3 has 17 residues. The germline V gene has CDR1 SEHNR and CDR2 FQNEAQ (reference sequence). Trimming cost V 4 bases and J 0 bases, with 15 bases left between them. The chain's CDR3 is CASSSTAVFTNTGELFF. For the CDR3, the DNA is TGTGCCAGCAGCTCAACCGCCGTATTCACGAACACCGGGGAGCTGTTTTTT. The variable domain in full, completed from reference TRBV7-9 and TRBJ2-2, reads DTGVSQNPRHKITKRGQNVTFRCDPISEHNRLYWYRQTLGQGPEFLTYFQNEAQLEKSRLLSDRFSAERPKGSFSTLEIQRTEQGDSAMYLCASSSTAVFTNTGELFFGEGSRLTVL.

This clonotype was counted only a few times. V is TRBV12-3 or TRBV12-4 and J is TRBJ2-2; D is undetermined. The V and J ends lost 5 bases and 8 bases respectively, with 21 bases between them. This CDR3 has 16 amino acids. CDR3 coding DNA: TGTGCCAGCAGTCCCCGGGCACTTACCACCGGGGGGGAGCTGTTTTTT. It specifies CASSPRALTTGGELFF.

The chain employs TRBV7-8 and TRBJ2-5, with 8 bases fitting TRBD2. V lost 1 base, J lost 10 bases, and 14 bases stayed unmatched. CDR3 length: 16 residues. Germline lookup yields CDR1 SGHVS and CDR2 FQNEAQ. The CDR3 bases are TGTGCCAGCAGCTTAGAGCCAGTATTGAGCGCGGGGGGCCAGTACTTC. Amino acid sequence: CASSLEPVLSAGGQYF.

This clonotype occurred a few times. The chain recombines TRBV7-2 with TRBJ1-5; D gene unclear. CDR3 length: 16 residues. The germline V gene encodes CDR1 SGHTA and CDR2 FQGNSA. V shed 5 bases and J shed 3 bases, with 17 bases lying between them. The CDR3: CASSQMQNTLNQPQHF. The CDR3 DNA sequence: TGTGCCAGCAGCCAGATGCAGAATACTCTCAATCAGCCCCAGCATTTT.

There are a few counts of this clonotype. The J gene is TRBJ2-5, the V gene TRBV20-1, with D maybe TRBD1 (5 bases). The CDR3 extends over 14 amino acids. Germline loops: CDR1 DFQATT, CDR2 SNEGSKA (reference sequence). V lost 0 bases and J lost 5, with 13 bases in between. CDR3 DNA sequence: TGCAGTGCTAGAGATCGTAGGGGCACGGAGACCCAGTACTTC. This translates into CSARDRRGTETQYF.

This clonotype has ten or more counts. The V gene is TRBV20-1, the J gene TRBJ1-6, with D perhaps TRBD1 (6 bases). CDR3 size: 16 residues. Trimming removed 2 bases at V and 0 bases at J, with 11 bases between. Per germline, CDR1 DFQATT and CDR2 SNEGSKA (reference sequence). The DNA for the CDR3 is TGCAGTGCTAGACTCGCAGGGGCCTCCTATAATTCACCCCTCCACTTT. Translating gives CSARLAGASYNSPLHF.

The chain couples TRBV7-9 to TRBJ1-1, with TRBD1 matching 8 bases. V shed 5 bases and J 4 bases; nucleotides not matched to a gene: 9. The CDR3 runs to 15 residues. From germline, CDR1 is SEHNR and CDR2 FQNEAQ (reference sequence). The CDR3 loop is CASSLQGGGSTEAFF. In DNA, the CDR3 is TGTGCCAGCAGCCTACAGGGGGGAGGCAGCACTGAAGCTTTCTTT.

This clonotype was counted a few times. The chain employs TRBV6-2 or TRBV6-3 and TRBJ1-5; maybe TRBD1 (6 bases). Germline-derived CDR1 and CDR2 are MNHEY and SVGEGT. The CDR3 runs 15 residues. V was pared by 6 bases and J by 3 bases, with 15 bases between. The CDR3 is CASRTGFGVNQPQHF. The DNA for the CDR3 is TGTGCCAGCAGGACAGGATTCGGAGTCAATCAGCCCCAGCATTTT.

In its sample, this clonotype was seen a few times. CDR3 coding DNA: TGCAGTGCCTTAGCGGGGGAAACCTACGAGCAGTACTTC. Residues: CSALAGETYEQYF. The rearrangement joins TRBV20-1 to TRBJ2-7, with 9 bases matching TRBD2. This CDR3 contains 13 residues. Losses at the gene ends were 6 bases for V and 2 bases for J; bases not matched to a gene: 5. Germline V gene sequence: CDR1 DFQATT, CDR2 SNEGSKA (reference sequence).

This chain connects TRBV7-9 to TRBJ1-1, with D perhaps matching TRBD1 (5 bases). In germline, CDR1 is SEHNR, CDR2 FQNEAQ (reference sequence). The germline V and J ends were trimmed by 5 bases and 0 bases, with 10 bases remaining between them. CDR3 length: 14 amino acids. As DNA, the CDR3 is TGTGCCAGCAGCCTACGACAGCTGAACACTGAAGCTTTCTTT. Protein sequence: CASSLRQLNTEAFF.

The gene calls are TRBV10-3 and TRBJ1-2; D is perhaps TRBD1 (6 bases). The CDR3 consists of 15 residues. V lost 0 bases and J lost 4, with 12 bases in between. In germline, CDR1 is ENHRY, CDR2 SYGVKD. DNA of the CDR3: TGTGCCATCAGTGAGTCGGGTGACAGGACCTATGGCTACACCTTC. This translates into CAISESGDRTYGYTF.

A few counts support this clonotype. The genes are TRBV7-2 and TRBJ2-2; TRBD1 matches at 9 bases. Germline V gene data show CDR1 as SGHTA and CDR2 as FQGNSA. CDR3 length: 14 residues. V shed 4 bases and J 9 bases; nucleotides not matched to a gene: 6. The CDR3 DNA follows: TGTGCCAGCAGCTACGTCACAGGGGGCCGGGAGCTGTTTTTT. Amino acids: CASSYVTGGRELFF.

The V and J genes are TRBV6-2 or TRBV6-3 and TRBJ2-5; 9 nucleotides agree with TRBD1. After removal of 11 bases from V and 9 bases from J, the junction contained 16 bases not matched to a gene. There are 14 residues in the CDR3. Germline CDR1 and CDR2: MNHEY and SVGEGT. This CDR3 reads CAGRSTGTGIAQYF. The DNA for the CDR3 is TGTGCCGGGAGGAGTACCGGGACAGGGATAGCCCAGTACTTC.

The V call is TRBV20-1, the J call TRBJ1-1; D is unresolved. Trimming removed 3 bases from V and 6 bases from J, with 11 bases in between. This CDR3 comprises 12 residues. CDR1 is DFQATT, CDR2 SNEGSKA, per germline (reference sequence). CDR3 region: CSARSVGAEAFF. The CDR3 DNA is TGCAGTGCTAGGTCGGTTGGAGCTGAAGCTTTCTTT.

This clonotype was picked up a small number of times. The genes are TRBV4-3 and TRBJ2-1, with 12 bases lining up with TRBD2. After removal of 5 bases from V and 2 bases from J, the junction contained 4 bases not matched to a gene. Germline V CDR1 and CDR2: LGHNA, YSLEER. This CDR3 is built from 16 residues. The CDR3 DNA reads as TGCGCCAGCAGCTTTCGACTAGCGGGGGCCTACAATGAGCAGTTCTTC. This encodes CASSFRLAGAYNEQFF.

This clonotype has just a few counts. This chain connects TRBV6-5 to TRBJ1-5, with D perhaps TRBD1 (5 bases). The V gene's germline CDR1 is MNHEY and CDR2 SVGAGI. The CDR3 has 15 amino acids. Deletions cut 2 bases from V and 1 base from J, with 9 bases between. CDR3 sequence (DNA): TGTGCCAGCAGTTACCGACCAGGGAGCAATCAGCCCCAGCATTTT. Amino acids: CASSYRPGSNQPQHF.

This chain's CDR3 is CSARNSGSDTQYF. The CDR3 nucleotides read TGCAGTGCGAGAAATAGCGGGAGTGATACGCAGTATTTT. V gene TRBV20-1 combines with J gene TRBJ2-3; 9 nucleotides line up with TRBD2. The junction had 7 bases not matched to a gene; V was cut back by 6 bases and J by 6 bases. The CDR3 sequence is 13 residues long. Per germline, CDR1 DFQATT and CDR2 SNEGSKA (reference sequence).

This clonotype was counted between two and nine times. The chain recombines TRBV20-1 with TRBJ2-7; 8 positions match TRBD2. The CDR3 is 15 residues long. The germline CDR1 and CDR2 sequences are DFQATT and SNEGSKA (reference sequence). Losses at the gene ends were 1 base for V and 2 bases for J; bases not matched to a gene: 7. In DNA form, the CDR3 reads TGCAGTGCTAGAGCCCCCAGCGGGAGTACCTACGAGCAGTACTTC. Translating gives CSARAPSGSTYEQYF.

A few counts support this clonotype. The chain couples TRBV5-1 to TRBJ2-3; 8 positions match TRBD2. CDR3 length: 14 residues. V dropped 0 bases and J dropped 5; count of bases not matched to a gene: 2. Germline CDR1 and CDR2: SGHRS and YFSETQ. Written as DNA, the CDR3 is TGCGCCAGCAGCTTGGGGCGGGAGGTAGATACGCAGTATTTT. Amino acids: CASSLGREVDTQYF.

This clonotype has at least ten counts. The chain joins TRBV7-2 to TRBJ1-6, with D possibly TRBD1 on 5 matching bases. This CDR3 is 13 amino acids long. The germline CDR1 and CDR2 sequences are SGHTA and FQGNSA. The ends were cut back, 3 bases at V and 6 bases at J, with 6 bases in the middle. CDR3 in amino acids: CASSFQGNSPLHF. The CDR3 DNA sequence: TGTGCCAGCAGCTTCCAGGGTAATTCACCCCTCCACTTT. Full variable domain (remainder filled in from reference TRBV7-2 and TRBJ1-6): GAGVSQSPSNKVTEKGKDVELRCDPISGHTALYWYRQSLGQGLEFLIYFQGNSAPDKSGLPSDRFSAERTGGSVSTLTIQRTQQEDSAVYLCASSFQGNSPLHFGNGTRLTVT.

The sample holds a few counts of this clonotype. V gene TRBV12-3 or TRBV12-4 combines with J gene TRBJ1-4; 8 bases are shared with TRBD1. Trimming took 5 bases from V and 10 from J; bases not matched to a gene: 9. The CDR3 is 14 amino acids. CDR3 DNA sequence: TGTGCCAGCAGTCTTCGACAGGGGAACGCAAAACTGTTTTTT. It translates to CASSLRQGNAKLFF.